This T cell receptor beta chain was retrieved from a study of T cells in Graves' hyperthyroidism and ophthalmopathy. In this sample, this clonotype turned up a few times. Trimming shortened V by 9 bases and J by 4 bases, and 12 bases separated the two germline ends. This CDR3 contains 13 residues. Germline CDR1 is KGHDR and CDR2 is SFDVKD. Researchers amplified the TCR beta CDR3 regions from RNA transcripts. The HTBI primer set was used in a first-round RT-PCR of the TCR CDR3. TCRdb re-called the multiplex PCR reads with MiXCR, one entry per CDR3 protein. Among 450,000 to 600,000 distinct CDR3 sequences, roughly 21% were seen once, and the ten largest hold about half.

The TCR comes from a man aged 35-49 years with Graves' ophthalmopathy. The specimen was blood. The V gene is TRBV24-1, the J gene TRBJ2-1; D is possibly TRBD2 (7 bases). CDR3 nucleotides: TGTGCCACCGGGGAGGGGGGTTACAATGAGCAGTTCTTC. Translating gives CATGEGGYNEQFF.